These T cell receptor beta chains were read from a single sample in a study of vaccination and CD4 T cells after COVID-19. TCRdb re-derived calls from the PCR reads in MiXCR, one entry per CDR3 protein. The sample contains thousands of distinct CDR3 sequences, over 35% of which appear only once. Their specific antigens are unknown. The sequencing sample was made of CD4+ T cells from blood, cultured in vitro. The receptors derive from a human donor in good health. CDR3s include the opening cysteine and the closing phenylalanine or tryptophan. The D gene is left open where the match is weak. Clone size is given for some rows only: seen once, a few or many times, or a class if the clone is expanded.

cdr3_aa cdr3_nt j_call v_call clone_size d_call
CASSISNRRNTEAFF TGTGCCAGTAGTATTTCCAACAGGAGGAACACTGAAGCTTTCTTT TRBJ1-1 TRBV19 - -
CAISERGSSEEQYF TGTGCCATCAGTGAGAGGGGGTCGAGTGAGGAGCAGTACTTC TRBJ2-7 TRBV10-3 - -
CASSPLMGDSIGQPQHF TGTGCCAGCAGTCCCCTGATGGGGGACAGTATAGGTCAGCCCCAGCATTTT TRBJ1-5 TRBV6-1 medium-sized TRBD1
CASSVEGSGIATTYEQYF TGTGCCAGCAGCGTAGAGGGTAGCGGGATAGCGACAACGTACGAGCAGTACTTC TRBJ2-7 TRBV9 - TRBD2
CASSLESTAGETYEQYF TGTGCCAGCAGCTTAGAGAGTACAGCGGGAGAGACATACGAGCAGTACTTC TRBJ2-7 TRBV7-6 few TRBD2
CASSLTGSYQPQHF TGTGCCAGCAGCCTCACAGGGTCCTATCAGCCCCAGCATTTT TRBJ1-5 TRBV5-8 - -
CASSGGRSSYNEQFF TGTGCCAGCAGCGGGGGACGGAGCTCCTACAATGAGCAGTTCTTC TRBJ2-1 TRBV7-3 - -
CASSDGLAGATDTQYF TGTGCCAGTAGCGACGGACTAGCGGGAGCCACAGATACGCAGTATTTT TRBJ2-3 TRBV19 - TRBD2
CSATRRGDYNEQFF TGCAGTGCTACGCGGAGGGGAGATTACAATGAGCAGTTCTTC TRBJ2-1 TRBV20-1 - -
CASSLAFLDSSHPEQYF TGTGCCAGCAGCTTGGCCTTCTTGGACAGCTCTCATCCCGAGCAGTACTTC TRBJ2-7 TRBV5-8 - -
CASSLSGRQGDTEAFF TGTGCCAGCAGTTTGTCCGGGCGTCAGGGGGACACTGAAGCTTTCTTT TRBJ1-1 TRBV27 - TRBD1
CASSQDLGVGGANVLTF TGTGCCAGCAGCCAAGACCTAGGGGTAGGAGGGGCCAACGTCCTGACTTTC TRBJ2-6 TRBV4-2 few -
CSARDGGRAGYEQYF TGCAGTGCTAGAGATGGCGGGAGGGCCGGCTACGAGCAGTACTTC TRBJ2-7 TRBV20-1 - TRBD2
CSARGLAGNYEQYF TGCAGTGCTAGAGGACTAGCGGGAAACTACGAGCAGTACTTC TRBJ2-7 TRBV20-1 few TRBD2
CASSQDIGRGYEQYF TGTGCCAGCAGCCAAGATATAGGTCGGGGCTACGAGCAGTACTTC TRBJ2-7 TRBV4-2 - -
CASSLDFSVRGPEQYF TGCGCCAGCAGCTTGGATTTTAGTGTCAGGGGGCCCGAGCAGTACTTC TRBJ2-7 TRBV5-1 once TRBD1
CASRGLAGDGETQYF TGTGCCAGCCGAGGACTAGCGGGAGATGGAGAGACCCAGTACTTC TRBJ2-5 TRBV18 - TRBD2
CASSQDPLLAGAYEQYF TGTGCCAGCAGCCAAGATCCACTACTAGCGGGGGCCTACGAGCAGTACTTC TRBJ2-7 TRBV14 - TRBD2
CSAFGTSTDTQYF TGCAGTGCTTTCGGGACTTCCACAGATACGCAGTATTTT TRBJ2-3 TRBV20-1 - -
CASSKGQGHGYTF TGTGCCAGTAGTAAAGGACAGGGCCATGGCTACACCTTC TRBJ1-2 TRBV19 few TRBD1
CASSGRELFF TGTGCCTCCTCTGGTCGGGAGCTGTTTTTT TRBJ2-2 TRBV19 - -
CASSQEAGGELFF TGCGCCAGCAGCCAAGAGGCGGGCGGGGAGCTGTTTTTT TRBJ2-2 TRBV4-3 - -
CASSTPGELFF TGTGCCAGCAGTACTCCCGGGGAGCTGTTTTTT TRBJ2-2 TRBV6-2/TRBV6-3 - -
CASSPTRDYGYTF TGTGCCAGCAGCCCGACGAGGGACTATGGCTACACCTTC TRBJ1-2 TRBV7-9 - -
CASSYGRGQPQHF TGTGCCAGCAGTTACGGTCGGGGGCAGCCCCAGCATTTT TRBJ1-5 TRBV6-5 few -
CASSDRGIYDNEQFF TGTGCCAGCAGTGACCGTGGGATCTATGACAATGAGCAGTTCTTC TRBJ2-1 TRBV6-1 - -
CASSSSGTGGSINQPQHF TGTGCCAGCAGTTCCTCCGGGACAGGGGGGTCCATCAATCAGCCCCAGCATTTT TRBJ1-5 TRBV6-5 few TRBD1
CSAETSGPYEQYF TGCAGTGCTGAAACTAGCGGCCCCTACGAGCAGTACTTC TRBJ2-7 TRBV20-1 few TRBD2
CSAREGPRRFF TGCAGTGCTAGAGAGGGGCCCCGTCGGTTCTTC TRBJ2-1 TRBV20-1 - -
CASSLRGLNTEAFF TGTGCCAGTAGTCTCAGGGGCCTGAACACTGAAGCTTTCTTT TRBJ1-1 TRBV19 few -
CASRSPGTGISYEQYF TGTGCCAGCAGATCTCCCGGGACAGGGATTTCCTACGAGCAGTACTTC TRBJ2-7 TRBV2 once TRBD1
CASSPLGRVKNIQYF TGTGCCAGCAGCCCCCTTGGCAGGGTCAAAAACATTCAGTACTTC TRBJ2-4 TRBV7-6 - -
CSARVQAGTGYGYTF TGCAGTGCTAGAGTGCAAGCGGGGACGGGCTATGGCTACACCTTC TRBJ1-2 TRBV20-1 - -
CSARPLAELNYGYTF TGCAGTGCTAGACCTTTGGCAGAACTTAACTATGGCTACACCTTC TRBJ1-2 TRBV20-1 few -
CASSDRVNDGYTF TGTGCCAGCAGTGATAGGGTTAACGATGGCTACACCTTC TRBJ1-2 TRBV25-1 few -
CASSEAGRETQYF TGTGCCAGCAGTGAAGCTGGTCGGGAGACCCAGTACTTC TRBJ2-5 TRBV6-1 few -
CASSEDGEGAKNIQYF TGTGCCAGCAGTGAAGATGGGGAGGGGGCCAAAAACATTCAGTACTTC TRBJ2-4 TRBV6-1 few TRBD2
CASSLVAGGGIQYF TGTGCCAGCAGCTTAGTGGCAGGAGGAGGCATTCAGTACTTC TRBJ2-4 TRBV7-2 few -
CAISESTPYEQYF TGTGCCATCAGTGAGTCAACACCCTACGAGCAGTACTTC TRBJ2-7 TRBV10-3 - -
CASSRSARTDTQYF TGTGCCAGCAGTCGGTCAGCGAGAACGGATACGCAGTATTTT TRBJ2-3 TRBV2 few -
CASSQQGFAEAFF TGTGCCAGCAGTCAACAGGGTTTCGCTGAAGCTTTCTTT TRBJ1-1 TRBV27 few -
CASSTPLPENTEAFF TGTGCCAGTAGTACCCCCCTCCCTGAAAACACTGAAGCTTTCTTT TRBJ1-1 TRBV19 - -
CASSNRHQSSYEQYF TGTGCCAGCAGTAACAGGCATCAGAGCTCCTACGAGCAGTACTTC TRBJ2-7 TRBV6-1 - -
CASSEIQGAGLVYGYTF TGTGCCAGCAGCGAGATACAGGGGGCCGGCCTCGTCTATGGCTACACCTTC TRBJ1-2 TRBV9 - TRBD1
CASSYMGVTSTEAFF TGTGCCAGCAGCTATATGGGGGTCACTTCCACTGAAGCTTTCTTT TRBJ1-1 TRBV7-2 few -
CASSLARGTYEQYF TGTGCCAGCAGCTTAGCCCGCGGGACCTACGAGCAGTACTTC TRBJ2-7 TRBV7-8 - -
CASLGPEQYF TGTGCCAGCCTCGGTCCTGAGCAGTACTTC TRBJ2-7 TRBV6-1 - -
CASSLNPSSTEAFF TGTGCCAGCAGCTTGAACCCTTCGAGCACTGAAGCTTTCTTT TRBJ1-1 TRBV7-3 few -
CASSLSGRDYEQYF TGTGCCAGCAGTTTATCCGGAAGAGACTACGAGCAGTACTTC TRBJ2-7 TRBV28 - -
CAISVDPRNSPLHF TGTGCCATCAGTGTAGACCCACGAAATTCACCCCTCCACTTT TRBJ1-6 TRBV10-3 - -
CASSLDPMEPQHF TGTGCCAGCAGTCTGGACCCCATGGAGCCCCAGCATTTT TRBJ1-5 TRBV6-1 - -
CASRETANYEQYF TGTGCCAGCAGGGAGACAGCCAATTACGAGCAGTACTTC TRBJ2-7 TRBV28 few -
CASSYLGGLSNQPQHF TGTGCCAGCAGCTACCTCGGGGGCCTTAGCAATCAGCCCCAGCATTTT TRBJ1-5 TRBV7-2 - -
CASRHRGTEAFF TGTGCCAGCAGGCATAGGGGGACTGAAGCTTTCTTT TRBJ1-1 TRBV7-2 - -
CASSRDPLGNQPQHF TGTGCCAGCAGCCGCGACCCTCTCGGCAATCAGCCCCAGCATTTT TRBJ1-5 TRBV7-2 few -
CASSAAGWIAGELFF TGTGCCAGCAGTGCGGCAGGGTGGATCGCCGGGGAGCTGTTTTTT TRBJ2-2 TRBV2 few -
CASSLGGRNTEAFF TGTGCCAGCAGCTTAGGGGGGAGGAACACTGAAGCTTTCTTT TRBJ1-1 TRBV7-9 - -
CASSTRDRAYEQYF TGTGCCAGCAGTACCCGGGACAGGGCCTACGAGCAGTACTTC TRBJ2-7 TRBV27 - TRBD1